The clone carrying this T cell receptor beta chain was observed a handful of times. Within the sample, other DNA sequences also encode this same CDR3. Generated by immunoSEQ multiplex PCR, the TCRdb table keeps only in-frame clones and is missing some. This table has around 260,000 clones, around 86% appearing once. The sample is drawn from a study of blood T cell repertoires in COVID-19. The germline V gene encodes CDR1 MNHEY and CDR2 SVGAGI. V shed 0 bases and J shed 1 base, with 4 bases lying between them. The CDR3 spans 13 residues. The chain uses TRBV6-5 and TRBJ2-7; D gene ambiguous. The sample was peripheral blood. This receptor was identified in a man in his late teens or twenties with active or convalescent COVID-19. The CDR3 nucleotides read TGTGCCAGCAGTTACTCATCATCCTACGAGCAGTACTTC. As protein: CASSYSSSYEQYF.